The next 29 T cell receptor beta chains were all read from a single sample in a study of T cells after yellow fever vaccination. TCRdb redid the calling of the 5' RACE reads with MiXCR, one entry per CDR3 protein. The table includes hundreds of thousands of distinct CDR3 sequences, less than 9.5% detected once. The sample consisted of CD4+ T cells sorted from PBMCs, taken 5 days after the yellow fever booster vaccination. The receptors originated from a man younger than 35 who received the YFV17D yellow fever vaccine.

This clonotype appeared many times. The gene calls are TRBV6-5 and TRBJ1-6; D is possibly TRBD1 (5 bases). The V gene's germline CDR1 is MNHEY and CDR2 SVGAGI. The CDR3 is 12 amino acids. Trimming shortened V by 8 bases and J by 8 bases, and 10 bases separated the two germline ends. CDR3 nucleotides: TGTGCCAGCCGGGACCGTTATTCACCCCTCCACTTT. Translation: CASRDRYSPLHF.

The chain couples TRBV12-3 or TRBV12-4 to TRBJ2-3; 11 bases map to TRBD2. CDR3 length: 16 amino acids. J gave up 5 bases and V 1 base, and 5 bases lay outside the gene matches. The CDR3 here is CASSLVAGGNIDTQYF. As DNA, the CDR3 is TGTGCCAGCAGTTTAGTAGCGGGGGGGAATATAGATACGCAGTATTTT.

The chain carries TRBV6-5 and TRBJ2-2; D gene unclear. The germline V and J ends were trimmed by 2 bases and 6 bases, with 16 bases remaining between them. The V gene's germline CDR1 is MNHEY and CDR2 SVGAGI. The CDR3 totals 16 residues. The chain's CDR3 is CASSYIVGTAAGELFF. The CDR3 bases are TGTGCCAGCAGTTACATAGTGGGCACGGCCGCCGGGGAGCTGTTTTTT.

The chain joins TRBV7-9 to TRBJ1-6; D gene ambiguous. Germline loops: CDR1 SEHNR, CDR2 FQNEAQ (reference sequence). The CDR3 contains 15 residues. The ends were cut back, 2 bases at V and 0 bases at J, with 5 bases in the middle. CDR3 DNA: TGTGCCAGCAGCTTATCGAGCTCCTATAATTCACCCCTCCACTTT. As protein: CASSLSSSYNSPLHF.

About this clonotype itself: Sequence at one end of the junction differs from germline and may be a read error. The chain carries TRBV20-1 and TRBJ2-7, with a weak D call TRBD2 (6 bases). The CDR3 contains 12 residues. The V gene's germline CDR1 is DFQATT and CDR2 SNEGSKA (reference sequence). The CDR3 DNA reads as TGCAGTGCTAGAGGGGACTCCTTCGAGCAGTACTTC. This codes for CSARGDSFEQYF.

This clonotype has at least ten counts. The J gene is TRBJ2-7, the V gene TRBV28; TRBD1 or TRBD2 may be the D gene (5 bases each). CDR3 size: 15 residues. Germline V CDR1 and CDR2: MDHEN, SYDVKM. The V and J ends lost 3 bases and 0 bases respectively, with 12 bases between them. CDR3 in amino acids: CASSFAPGPSYEQYV. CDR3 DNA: TGTGCCAGCAGTTTTGCGCCGGGACCCTCCTACGAGCAGTACGTC.

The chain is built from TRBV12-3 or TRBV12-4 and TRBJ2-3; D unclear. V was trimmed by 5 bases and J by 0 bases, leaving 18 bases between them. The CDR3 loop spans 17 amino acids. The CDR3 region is CASSPYPGFSSTDTQYF. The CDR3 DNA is TGTGCCAGCAGTCCCTACCCCGGATTCTCTAGCACAGATACGCAGTATTTT.

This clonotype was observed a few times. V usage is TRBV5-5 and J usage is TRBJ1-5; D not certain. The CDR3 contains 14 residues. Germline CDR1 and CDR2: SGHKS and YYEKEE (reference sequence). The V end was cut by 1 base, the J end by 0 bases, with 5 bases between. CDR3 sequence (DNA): TGTGCCAGCAGCTTGCAGGCTAGCAATCAGCCCCAGCATTTT. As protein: CASSLQASNQPQHF. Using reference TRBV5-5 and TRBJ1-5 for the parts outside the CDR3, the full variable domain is DAGVTQSPTHLIKTRGQQVTLRCSPISGHKSVSWYQQVLGQGPQFIFQYYEKEERGRGNFPDRFSARQFPNYSSELNVNALLLGDSALYLCASSLQASNQPQHFGDGTRLSIL.

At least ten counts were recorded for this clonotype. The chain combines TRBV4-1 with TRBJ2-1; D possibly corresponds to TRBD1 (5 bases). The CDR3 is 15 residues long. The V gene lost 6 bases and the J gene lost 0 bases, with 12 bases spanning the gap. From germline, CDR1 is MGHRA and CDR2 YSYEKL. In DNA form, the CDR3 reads TGCGCCAGCAGGCTGACAGAGAGCTCCTACAATGAGCAGTTCTTC. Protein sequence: CASRLTESSYNEQFF.

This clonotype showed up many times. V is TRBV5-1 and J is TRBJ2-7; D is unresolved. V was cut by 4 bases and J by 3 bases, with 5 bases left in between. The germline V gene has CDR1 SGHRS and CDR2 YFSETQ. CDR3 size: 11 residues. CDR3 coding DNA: TGCGCCAGCAGCGTGGGCTACGAGCAGTACTTC. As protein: CASSVGYEQYF.

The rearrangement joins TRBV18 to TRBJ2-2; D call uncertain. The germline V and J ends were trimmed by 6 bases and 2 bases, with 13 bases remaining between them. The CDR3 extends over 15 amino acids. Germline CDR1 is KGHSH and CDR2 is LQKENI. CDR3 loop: CASSEYQPNTGELFF. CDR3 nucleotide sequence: TGTGCCAGCTCCGAGTACCAGCCCAACACCGGGGAGCTGTTTTTT. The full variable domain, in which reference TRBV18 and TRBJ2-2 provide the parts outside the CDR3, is NAGVMQNPRHLVRRRGQEARLRCSPMKGHSHVYWYRQLPEEGLKFMVYLQKENIIDESGMPKERFSAEFPKEGPSILRIQQVVRGDSAAYFCASSEYQPNTGELFFGEGSRLTVL.

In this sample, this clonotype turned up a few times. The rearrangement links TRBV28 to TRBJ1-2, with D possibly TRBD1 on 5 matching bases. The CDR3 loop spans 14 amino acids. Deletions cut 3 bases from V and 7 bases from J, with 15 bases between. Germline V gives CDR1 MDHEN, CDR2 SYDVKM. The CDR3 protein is CASSFQGGAFGYTF. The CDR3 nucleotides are TGTGCCAGCAGTTTTCAGGGAGGTGCTTTTGGCTACACCTTC.

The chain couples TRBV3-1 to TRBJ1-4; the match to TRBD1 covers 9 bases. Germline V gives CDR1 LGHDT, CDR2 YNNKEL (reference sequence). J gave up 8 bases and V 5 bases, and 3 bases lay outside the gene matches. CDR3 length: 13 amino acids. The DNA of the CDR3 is TGTGCCAGCAGCGGACAGGGGTACGAAAAACTGTTTTTT. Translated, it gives CASSGQGYEKLFF.

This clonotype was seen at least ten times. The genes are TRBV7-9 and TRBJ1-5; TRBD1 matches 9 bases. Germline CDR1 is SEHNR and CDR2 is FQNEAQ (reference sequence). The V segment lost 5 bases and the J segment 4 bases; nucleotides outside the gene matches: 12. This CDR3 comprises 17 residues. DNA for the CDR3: TGTGCCAGCAGCGACGGGACAGGGTCGTTCCTTAATCAGCCCCAGCATTTT. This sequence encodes CASSDGTGSFLNQPQHF.

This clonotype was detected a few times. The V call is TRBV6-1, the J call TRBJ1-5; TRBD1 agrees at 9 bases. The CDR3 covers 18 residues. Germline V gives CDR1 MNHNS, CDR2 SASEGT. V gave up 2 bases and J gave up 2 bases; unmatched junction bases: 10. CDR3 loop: CASSEPYRGQERNQPQHF. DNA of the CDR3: TGTGCCAGCAGTGAACCATACAGGGGGCAAGAGCGCAATCAGCCCCAGCATTTT.

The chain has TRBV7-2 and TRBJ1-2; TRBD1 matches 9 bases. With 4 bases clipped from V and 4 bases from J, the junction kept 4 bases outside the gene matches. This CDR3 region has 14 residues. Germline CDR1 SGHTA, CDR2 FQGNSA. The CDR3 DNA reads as TGTGCCAGCAGCTGGGGACAGGGAGGCTATGGCTACACCTTC. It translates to CASSWGQGGYGYTF.

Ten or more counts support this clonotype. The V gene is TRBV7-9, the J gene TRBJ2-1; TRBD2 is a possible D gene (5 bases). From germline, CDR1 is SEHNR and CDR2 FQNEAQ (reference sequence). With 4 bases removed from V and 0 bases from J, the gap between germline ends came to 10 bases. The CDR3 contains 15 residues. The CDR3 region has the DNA TGTGCCAGCAGCTCGGCTGGGAGCTCCTACAATGAGCAGTTCTTC. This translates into CASSSAGSSYNEQFF.

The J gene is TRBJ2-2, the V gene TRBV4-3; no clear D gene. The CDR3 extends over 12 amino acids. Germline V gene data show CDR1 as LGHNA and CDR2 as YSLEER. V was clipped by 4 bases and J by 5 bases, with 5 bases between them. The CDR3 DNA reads TGCGCCAGCAGCCGACGGACCGGGGAGCTGTTTTTT. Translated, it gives CASSRRTGELFF.

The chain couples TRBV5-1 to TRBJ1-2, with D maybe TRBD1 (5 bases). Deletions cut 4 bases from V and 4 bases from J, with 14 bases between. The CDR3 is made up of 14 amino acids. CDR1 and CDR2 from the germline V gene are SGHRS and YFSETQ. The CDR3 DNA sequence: TGCGCCAGCAGCGTTACCGGGACCATCTATGGCTACACCTTC. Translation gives CASSVTGTIYGYTF.

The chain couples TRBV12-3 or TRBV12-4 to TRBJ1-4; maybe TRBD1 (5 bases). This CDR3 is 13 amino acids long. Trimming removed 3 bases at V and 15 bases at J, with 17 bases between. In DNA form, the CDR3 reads TGTGCCAGCAGTTTGGGGACGGTTTACCGTTTGTTTTTT. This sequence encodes CASSLGTVYRLFF.

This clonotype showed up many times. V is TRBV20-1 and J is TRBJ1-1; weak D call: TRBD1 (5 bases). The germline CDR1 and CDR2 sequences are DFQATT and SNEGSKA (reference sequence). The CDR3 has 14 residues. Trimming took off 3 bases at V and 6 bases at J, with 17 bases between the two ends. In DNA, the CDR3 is TGCAGTGCTAGCGTCGGACACATGCGGGCTGAAGCTTTCTTT. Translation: CSASVGHMRAEAFF.

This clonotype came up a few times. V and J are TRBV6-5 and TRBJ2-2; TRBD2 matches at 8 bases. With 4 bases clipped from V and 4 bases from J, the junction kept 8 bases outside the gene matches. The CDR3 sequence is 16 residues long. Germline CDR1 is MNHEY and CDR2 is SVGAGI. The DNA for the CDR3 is TGTGCCAGCAGTTTCGACCGCCGGGGGGGCACCGGGGAGCTGTTTTTT. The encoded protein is CASSFDRRGGTGELFF.

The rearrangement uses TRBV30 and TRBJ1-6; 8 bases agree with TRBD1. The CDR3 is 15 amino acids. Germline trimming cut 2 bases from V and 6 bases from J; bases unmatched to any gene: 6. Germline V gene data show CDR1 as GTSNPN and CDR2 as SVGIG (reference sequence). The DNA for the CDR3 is TGTGCCTGGAGTAAAGACAGGGGATCTAATTCACCCCTCCACTTT. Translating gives CAWSKDRGSNSPLHF.

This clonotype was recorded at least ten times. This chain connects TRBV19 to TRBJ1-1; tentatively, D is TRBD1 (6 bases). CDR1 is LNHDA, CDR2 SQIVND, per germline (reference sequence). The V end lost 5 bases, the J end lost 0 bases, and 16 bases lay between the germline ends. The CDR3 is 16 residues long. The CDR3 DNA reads TGTGCCAGTAGTTCTCCGGGCGGGGGCCTGAACACTGAAGCTTTCTTT. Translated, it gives CASSSPGGGLNTEAFF. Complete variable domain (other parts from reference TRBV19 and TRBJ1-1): DGGITQSPKYLFRKEGQNVTLSCEQNLNHDAMYWYRQDPGQGLRLIYYSQIVNDFQKGDIAEGYSVSREKKESFPLTVTSAQKNPTAFYLCASSSPGGGLNTEAFFGQGTRLTVV.

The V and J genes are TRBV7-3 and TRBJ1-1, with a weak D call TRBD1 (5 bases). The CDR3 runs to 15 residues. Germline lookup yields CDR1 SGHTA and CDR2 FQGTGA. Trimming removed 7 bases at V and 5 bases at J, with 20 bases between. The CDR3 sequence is CASTPGPGRGTEAFF. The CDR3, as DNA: TGTGCCAGCACCCCGGGACCAGGTCGGGGGACTGAAGCTTTCTTT. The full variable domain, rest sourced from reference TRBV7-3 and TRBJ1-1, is GAGVSQTPSNKVTEKGKYVELRCDPISGHTALYWYRQSLGQGPEFLIYFQGTGAADDSGLPNDRFFAVRPEGSVSTLKIQRTERGDSAVYLCASTPGPGRGTEAFFGQGTRLTVV.

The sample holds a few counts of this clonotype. The CDR3 region has the DNA TGTGCCAGCAGCCAAGACTGGACTAGCGGGGGCGAGCAGTACTTC. This sequence encodes CASSQDWTSGGEQYF. V is TRBV4-2 and J is TRBJ2-7; 13 nucleotides match TRBD2. This CDR3 spans 15 amino acids. After removal of 0 bases from V and 6 bases from J, the junction contained 2 bases not matched to a gene. CDR1 is LGHNA and CDR2 is YNFKEQ in the germline V gene.

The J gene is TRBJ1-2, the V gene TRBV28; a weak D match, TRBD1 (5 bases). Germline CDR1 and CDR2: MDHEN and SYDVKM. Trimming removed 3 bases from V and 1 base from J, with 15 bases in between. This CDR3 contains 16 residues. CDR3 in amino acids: CASSFGAGNLNYGYTF. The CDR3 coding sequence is TGTGCCAGCAGTTTCGGGGCAGGGAACCTTAACTATGGCTACACCTTC.

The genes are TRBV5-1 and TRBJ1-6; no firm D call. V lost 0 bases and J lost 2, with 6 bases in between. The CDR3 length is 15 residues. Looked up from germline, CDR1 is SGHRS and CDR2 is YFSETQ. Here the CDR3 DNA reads TGCGCCAGCAGCTTGGGCGTACCCTATAATTCACCCCTCCACTTT. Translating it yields CASSLGVPYNSPLHF.

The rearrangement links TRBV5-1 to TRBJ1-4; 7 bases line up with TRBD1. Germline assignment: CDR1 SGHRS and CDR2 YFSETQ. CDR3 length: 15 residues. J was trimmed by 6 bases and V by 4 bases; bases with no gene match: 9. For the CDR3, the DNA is TGCGCCAGCAGCGTGACAGGGTCGATTGATGAAAAACTGTTTTTT. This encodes CASSVTGSIDEKLFF. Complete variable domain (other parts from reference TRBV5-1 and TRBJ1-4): KAGVTQTPRYLIKTRGQQVTLSCSPISGHRSVSWYQQTPGQGLQFLFEYFSETQRNKGNFPGRFSGRQFSNSRSEMNVSTLELGDSALYLCASSVTGSIDEKLFFGSGTQLSVL.